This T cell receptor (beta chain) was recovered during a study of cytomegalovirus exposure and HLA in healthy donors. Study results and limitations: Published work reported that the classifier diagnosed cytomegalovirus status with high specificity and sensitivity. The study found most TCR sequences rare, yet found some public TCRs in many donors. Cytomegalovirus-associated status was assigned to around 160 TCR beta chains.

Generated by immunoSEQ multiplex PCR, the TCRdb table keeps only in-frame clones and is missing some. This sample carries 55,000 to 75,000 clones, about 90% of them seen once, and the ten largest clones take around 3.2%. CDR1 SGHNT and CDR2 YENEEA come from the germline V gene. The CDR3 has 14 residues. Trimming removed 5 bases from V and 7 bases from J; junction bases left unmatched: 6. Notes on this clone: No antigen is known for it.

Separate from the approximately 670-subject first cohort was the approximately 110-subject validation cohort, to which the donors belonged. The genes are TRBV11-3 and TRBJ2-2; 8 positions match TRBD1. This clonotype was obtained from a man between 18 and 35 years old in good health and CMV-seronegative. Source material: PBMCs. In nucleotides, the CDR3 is TGTGCCAGCAGCACCGGACAGGGAAGCGGGGAGCTGTTTTTT. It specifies CASSTGQGSGELFF.